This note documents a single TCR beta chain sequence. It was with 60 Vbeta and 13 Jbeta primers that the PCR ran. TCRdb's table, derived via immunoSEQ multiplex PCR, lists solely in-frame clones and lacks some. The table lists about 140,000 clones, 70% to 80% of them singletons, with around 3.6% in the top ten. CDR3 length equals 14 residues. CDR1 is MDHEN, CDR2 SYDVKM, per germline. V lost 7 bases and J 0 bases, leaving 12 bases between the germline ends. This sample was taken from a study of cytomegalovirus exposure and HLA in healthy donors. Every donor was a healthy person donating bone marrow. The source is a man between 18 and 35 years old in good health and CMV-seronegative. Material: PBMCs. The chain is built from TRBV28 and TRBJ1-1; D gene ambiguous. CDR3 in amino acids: CASKLGDLNTEAFF. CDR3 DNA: TGTGCCAGCAAACTGGGAGACCTGAACACTGAAGCTTTCTTT.